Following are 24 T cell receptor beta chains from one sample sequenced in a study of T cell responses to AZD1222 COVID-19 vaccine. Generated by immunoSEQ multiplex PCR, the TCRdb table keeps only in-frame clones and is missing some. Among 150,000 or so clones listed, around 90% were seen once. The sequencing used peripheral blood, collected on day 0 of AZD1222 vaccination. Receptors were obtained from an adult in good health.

CDR3 in DNA: TGTGCCAGCAGCTTCGAAACCGGGACAGGCACCTACGAGCAGTACTTC. It translates to CASSFETGTGTYEQYF. This chain links TRBV11-1 with TRBJ2-7, with 8 bases identical to TRBD1. This CDR3 has 16 residues. Losses at the gene ends were 3 bases for V and 2 bases for J; bases not matched to a gene: 9. Germline assignment: CDR1 SGHAT and CDR2 FQDESV (reference sequence).

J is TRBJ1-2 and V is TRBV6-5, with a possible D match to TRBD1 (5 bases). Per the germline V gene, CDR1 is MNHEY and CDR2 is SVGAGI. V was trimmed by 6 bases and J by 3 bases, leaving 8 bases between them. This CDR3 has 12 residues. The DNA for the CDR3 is TGTGCCAGCAGGGAGACAGACTATGGCTACACCTTC. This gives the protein CASRETDYGYTF.

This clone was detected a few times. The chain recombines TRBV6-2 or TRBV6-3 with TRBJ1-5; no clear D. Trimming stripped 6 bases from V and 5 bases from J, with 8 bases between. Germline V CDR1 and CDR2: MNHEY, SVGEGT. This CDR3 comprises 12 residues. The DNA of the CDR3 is TGTGCCAGCAGCTGGCGTGATCAGCCCCAGCATTTT. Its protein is CASSWRDQPQHF.

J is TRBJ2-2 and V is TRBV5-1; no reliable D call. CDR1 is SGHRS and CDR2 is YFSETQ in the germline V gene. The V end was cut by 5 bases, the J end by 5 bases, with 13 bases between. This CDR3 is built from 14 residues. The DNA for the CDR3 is TGCGCCAGCAGGTATCAAGAGAGAACCGGGGAGCTGTTTTTT. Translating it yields CASRYQERTGELFF.

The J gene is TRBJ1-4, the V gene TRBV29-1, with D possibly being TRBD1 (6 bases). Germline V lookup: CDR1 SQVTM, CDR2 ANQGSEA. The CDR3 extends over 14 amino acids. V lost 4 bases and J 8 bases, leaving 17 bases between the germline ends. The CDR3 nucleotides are TGCAGCGTTGCCGTTAGGGGGTGGGAGGAAAAACTGTTTTTT. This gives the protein CSVAVRGWEEKLFF.

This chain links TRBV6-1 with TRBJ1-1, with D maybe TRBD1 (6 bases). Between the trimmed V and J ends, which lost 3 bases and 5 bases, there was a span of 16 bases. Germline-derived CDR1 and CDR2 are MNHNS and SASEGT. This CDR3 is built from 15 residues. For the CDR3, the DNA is TGTGCCAGCAGTGACATAGACAGGTCGGGAACTGAAGCTTTCTTT. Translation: CASSDIDRSGTEAFF.

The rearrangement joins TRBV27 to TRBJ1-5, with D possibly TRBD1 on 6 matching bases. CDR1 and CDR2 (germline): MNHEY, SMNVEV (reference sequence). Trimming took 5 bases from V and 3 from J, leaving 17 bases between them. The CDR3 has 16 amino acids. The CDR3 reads CASSQIRDIPNQPQHF. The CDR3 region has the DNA TGTGCCAGCAGTCAGATCCGGGACATTCCCAATCAGCCCCAGCATTTT.

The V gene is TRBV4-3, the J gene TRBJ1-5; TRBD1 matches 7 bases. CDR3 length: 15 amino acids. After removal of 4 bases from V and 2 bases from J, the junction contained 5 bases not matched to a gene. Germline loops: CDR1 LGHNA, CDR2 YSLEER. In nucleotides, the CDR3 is TGCGCCAGCAGCCCAACAGGGGTAGGCAATCAGCCCCAGCATTTT. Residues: CASSPTGVGNQPQHF.

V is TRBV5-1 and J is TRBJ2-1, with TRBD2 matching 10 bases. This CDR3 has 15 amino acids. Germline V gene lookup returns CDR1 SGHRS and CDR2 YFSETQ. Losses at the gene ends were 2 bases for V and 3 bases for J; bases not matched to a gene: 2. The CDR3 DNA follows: TGCGCCAGCAGCTTCGGACTAGCGGACTACAATGAGCAGTTCTTC. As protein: CASSFGLADYNEQFF.

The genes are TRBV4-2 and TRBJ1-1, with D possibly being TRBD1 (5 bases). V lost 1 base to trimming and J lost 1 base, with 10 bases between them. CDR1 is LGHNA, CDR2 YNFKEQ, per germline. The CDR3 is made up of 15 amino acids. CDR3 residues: CASSQGSGQNTEAFF. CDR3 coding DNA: TGTGCCAGCAGCCAAGGGTCGGGGCAGAACACTGAAGCTTTCTTT.

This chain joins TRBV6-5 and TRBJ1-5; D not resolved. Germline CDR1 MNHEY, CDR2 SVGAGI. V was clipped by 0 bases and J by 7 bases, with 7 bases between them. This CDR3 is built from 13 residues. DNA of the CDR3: TGTGCCAGCAGTTACTCAGGGCCACAGCCCCAGCATTTT. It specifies CASSYSGPQPQHF.

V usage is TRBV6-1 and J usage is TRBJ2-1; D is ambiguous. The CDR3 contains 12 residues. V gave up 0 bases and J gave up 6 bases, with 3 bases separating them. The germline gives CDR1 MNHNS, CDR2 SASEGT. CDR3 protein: CASSEALNEQFF. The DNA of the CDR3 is TGTGCCAGCAGTGAAGCGCTCAATGAGCAGTTCTTC.

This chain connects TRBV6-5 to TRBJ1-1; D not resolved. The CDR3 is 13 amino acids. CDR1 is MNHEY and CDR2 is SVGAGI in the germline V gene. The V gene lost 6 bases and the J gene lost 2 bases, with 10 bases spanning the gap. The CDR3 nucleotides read TGTGCCAGCAGACAAGACGGAAACACTGAAGCTTTCTTT. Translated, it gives CASRQDGNTEAFF.

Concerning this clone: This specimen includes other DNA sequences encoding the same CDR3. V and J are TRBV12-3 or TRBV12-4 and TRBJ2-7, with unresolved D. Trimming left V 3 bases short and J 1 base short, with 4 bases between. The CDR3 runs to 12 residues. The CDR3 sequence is CASSLDSYEQYF. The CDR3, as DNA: TGTGCCAGCAGTTTGGATTCCTACGAGCAGTACTTC.

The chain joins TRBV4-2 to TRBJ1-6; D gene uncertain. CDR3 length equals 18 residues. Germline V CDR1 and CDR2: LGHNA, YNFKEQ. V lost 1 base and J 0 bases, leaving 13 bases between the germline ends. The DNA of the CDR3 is TGTGCCAGCAGCCAAGTCCCAGGCCCCTTCTCCTATAATTCACCCCTCCACTTT. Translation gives CASSQVPGPFSYNSPLHF.

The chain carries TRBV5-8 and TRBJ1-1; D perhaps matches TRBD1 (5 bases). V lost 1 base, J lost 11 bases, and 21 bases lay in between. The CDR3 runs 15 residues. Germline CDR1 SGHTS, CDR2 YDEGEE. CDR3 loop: CASSLSMTATTGAFF. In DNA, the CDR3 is TGTGCCAGCAGCTTGAGTATGACAGCCACCACTGGGGCTTTCTTT.

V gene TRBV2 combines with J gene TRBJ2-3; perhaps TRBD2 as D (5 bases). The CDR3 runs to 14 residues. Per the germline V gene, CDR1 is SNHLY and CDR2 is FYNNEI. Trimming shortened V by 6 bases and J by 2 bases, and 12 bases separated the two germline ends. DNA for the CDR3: TGTGCCAGCAGCAAGGGAGTAGACACAGATACGCAGTATTTT. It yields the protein CASSKGVDTDTQYF.

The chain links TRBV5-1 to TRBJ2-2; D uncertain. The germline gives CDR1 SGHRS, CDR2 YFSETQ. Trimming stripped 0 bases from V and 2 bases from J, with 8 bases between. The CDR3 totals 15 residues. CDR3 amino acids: CASSLEEINTGELFF. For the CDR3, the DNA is TGCGCCAGCAGCTTGGAGGAGATCAACACCGGGGAGCTGTTTTTT. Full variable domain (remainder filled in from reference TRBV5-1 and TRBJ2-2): KAGVTQTPRYLIKTRGQQVTLSCSPISGHRSVSWYQQTPGQGLQFLFEYFSETQRNKGNFPGRFSGRQFSNSRSEMNVSTLELGDSALYLCASSLEEINTGELFFGEGSRLTVL.

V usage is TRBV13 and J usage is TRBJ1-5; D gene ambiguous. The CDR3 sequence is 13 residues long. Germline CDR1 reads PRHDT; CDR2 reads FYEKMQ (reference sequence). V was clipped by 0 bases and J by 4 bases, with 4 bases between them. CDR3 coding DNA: TGTGCCAGCAGCTTAGGACAGAATCAGCCCCAGCATTTT. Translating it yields CASSLGQNQPQHF.

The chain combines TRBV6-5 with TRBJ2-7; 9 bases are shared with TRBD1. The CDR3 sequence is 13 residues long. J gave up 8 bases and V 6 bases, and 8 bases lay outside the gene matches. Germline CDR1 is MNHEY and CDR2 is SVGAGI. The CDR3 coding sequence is TGTGCCAGCAGACCCAGACAGGGGGTAAAGCAGTACTTC. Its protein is CASRPRQGVKQYF.

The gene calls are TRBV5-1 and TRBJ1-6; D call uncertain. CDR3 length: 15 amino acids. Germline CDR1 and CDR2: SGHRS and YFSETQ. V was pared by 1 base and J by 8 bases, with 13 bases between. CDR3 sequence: CASSLRPSSDSPLHF. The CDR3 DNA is TGCGCCAGCAGCTTGCGCCCCTCGTCGGATTCACCCCTCCACTTT.

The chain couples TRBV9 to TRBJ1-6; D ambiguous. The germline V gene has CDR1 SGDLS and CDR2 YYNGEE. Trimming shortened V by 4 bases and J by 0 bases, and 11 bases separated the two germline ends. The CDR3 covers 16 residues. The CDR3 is CASSPRLTSYNSPLHF. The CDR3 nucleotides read TGTGCCAGCAGCCCCCGTTTAACCTCCTATAATTCACCCCTCCACTTT.

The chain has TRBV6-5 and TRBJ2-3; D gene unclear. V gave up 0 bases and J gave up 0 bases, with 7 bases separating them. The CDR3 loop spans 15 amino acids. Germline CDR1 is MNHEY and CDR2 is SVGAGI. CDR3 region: CASSYSVPSTDTQYF. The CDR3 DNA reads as TGTGCCAGCAGTTACTCAGTCCCTAGCACAGATACGCAGTATTTT.

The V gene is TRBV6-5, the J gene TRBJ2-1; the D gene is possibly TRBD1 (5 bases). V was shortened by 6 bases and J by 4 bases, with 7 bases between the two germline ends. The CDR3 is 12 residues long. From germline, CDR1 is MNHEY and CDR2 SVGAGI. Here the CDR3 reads CASSSGYNEQFF. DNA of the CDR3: TGTGCCAGCAGCTCAGGGTACAATGAGCAGTTCTTC.